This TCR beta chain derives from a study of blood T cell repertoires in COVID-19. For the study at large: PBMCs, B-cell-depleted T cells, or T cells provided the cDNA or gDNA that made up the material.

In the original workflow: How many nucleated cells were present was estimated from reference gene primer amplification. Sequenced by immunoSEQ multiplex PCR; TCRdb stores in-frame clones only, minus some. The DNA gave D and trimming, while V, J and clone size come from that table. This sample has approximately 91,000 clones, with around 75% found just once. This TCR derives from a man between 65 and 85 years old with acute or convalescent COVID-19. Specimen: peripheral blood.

The DNA of the CDR3 is TGTGCCAGCAGCTCCAGGAGTCAGGGTCAAGAGACCCAGTACTTC. Protein product: CASSSRSQGQETQYF. This sequence joins TRBV9 and TRBJ2-5; TRBD1 is a possible D gene (5 bases). V lost 4 bases and J lost 2, with 15 bases in between. This CDR3 spans 15 amino acids. Looked up from germline, CDR1 is SGDLS and CDR2 is YYNGEE.